This T cell receptor (beta chain) was captured by sequencing in a study of cytomegalovirus exposure and HLA in healthy donors. General study points: Association of a missense DCLRE1C variant with TCR beta V- and J-gene trimming was reported in a later analysis.

The CDR3 runs 16 residues. Germline CDR1 and CDR2: SGHTA and FQGNSA. J was trimmed by 7 bases and V by 6 bases; bases with no gene match: 8. Comment on this clone: Antigen: not known.

It was with 60 Vbeta and 13 Jbeta primers that the PCR ran. Original handling: The authors later counted roughly 77 million unique TCR beta chains, roughly 10 million of them shared. Repertoires were generated with immunoSEQ multiplex PCR, while TCRdb's copy carries only in-frame clones and drops some. V and J calls plus clone size are reproduced from that table; the DNA served to infer D and trimming. The sample has roughly 120,000 clones; around 80% are singletons. The chain couples TRBV7-2 to TRBJ2-2, with TRBD2 identical over 13 bases. This clonotype originated in a man aged 45-65 years in good health and CMV-seronegative. Material: PBMCs. The CDR3 nucleotides are TGTGCCAGCAGTCCTACTAGCGGGGGGGCAGACGGGGAGCTGTTTTTT. As protein: CASSPTSGGADGELFF.